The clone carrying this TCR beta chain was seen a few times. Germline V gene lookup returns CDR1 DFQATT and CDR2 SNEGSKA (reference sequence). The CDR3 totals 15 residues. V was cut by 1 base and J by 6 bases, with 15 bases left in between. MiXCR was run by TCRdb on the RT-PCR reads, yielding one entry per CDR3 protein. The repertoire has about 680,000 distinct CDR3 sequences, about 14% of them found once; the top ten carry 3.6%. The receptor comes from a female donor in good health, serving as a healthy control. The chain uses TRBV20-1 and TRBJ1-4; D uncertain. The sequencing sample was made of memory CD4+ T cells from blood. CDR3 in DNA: TGCAGTGCTAGAGGATTAACGGCCGGGGATGAAAAACTGTTTTTT. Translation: CSARGLTAGDEKLFF.